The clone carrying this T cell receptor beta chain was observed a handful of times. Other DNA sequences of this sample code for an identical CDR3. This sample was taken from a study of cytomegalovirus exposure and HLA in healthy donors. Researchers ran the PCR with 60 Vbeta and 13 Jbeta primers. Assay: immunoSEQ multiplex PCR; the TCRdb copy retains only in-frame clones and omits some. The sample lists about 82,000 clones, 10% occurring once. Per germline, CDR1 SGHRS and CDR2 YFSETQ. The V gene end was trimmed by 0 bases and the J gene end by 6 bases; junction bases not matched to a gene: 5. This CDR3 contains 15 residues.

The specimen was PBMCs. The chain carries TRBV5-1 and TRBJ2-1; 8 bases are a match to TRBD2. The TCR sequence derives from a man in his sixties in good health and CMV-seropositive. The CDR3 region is CASSLADGRANEQFF. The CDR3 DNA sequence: TGCGCCAGCAGCTTGGCCGACGGGAGGGCCAATGAGCAGTTCTTC. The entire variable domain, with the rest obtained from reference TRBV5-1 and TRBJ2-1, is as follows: KAGVTQTPRYLIKTRGQQVTLSCSPISGHRSVSWYQQTPGQGLQFLFEYFSETQRNKGNFPGRFSGRQFSNSRSEMNVSTLELGDSALYLCASSLADGRANEQFFGPGTRLTVL.